These 27 T cell receptor beta chains were all obtained from the same sample, sequenced in a study of shared clonotypes between healthy human individuals. This table comes from immunoSEQ multiplex PCR, and its TCRdb copy is limited to in-frame clones, with some not included. Here the sample spans some 2.4 million clones, approximately 94% being singletons. The sample consisted of naive CD4+ T cells from PBMCs. Subset of the sample: CD45RA+ positively selected. The receptors come from a man between 18 and 29 years old in good health. Some clones in this sample may be carry-over from other donors' samples.

The chain combines TRBV25-1 with TRBJ1-5; a weak D match, TRBD1 (6 bases). Germline lookup yields CDR1 MGHDK and CDR2 SYGVNS. Between the trimmed V and J ends, which lost 5 bases and 1 base, there was a span of 6 bases. The CDR3 extends over 13 amino acids. Here the CDR3 DNA reads TGTGCCAGCAGTCAGGGGAGCAATCAGCCCCAGCATTTT. Amino acids: CASSQGSNQPQHF.

The chain has TRBV20-1 and TRBJ2-3; no firm D call. The CDR3 spans 11 residues. Germline values: CDR1 DFQATT, CDR2 SNEGSKA (reference sequence). V shed 3 bases and J shed 6 bases, with 7 bases lying between them. CDR3 residues: CSASSLDTQYF. CDR3 bases: TGCAGTGCTAGTTCGTTGGATACGCAGTATTTT.

Only a few counts were recorded for this clone. CDR3 amino acids: CASSLTTGGGFQPQHF. CDR3 DNA sequence: TGTGCCAGCAGCTTGACAACAGGGGGCGGTTTTCAGCCCCAGCATTTT. The chain recombines TRBV5-6 with TRBJ1-5, with 9 bases fitting TRBD1. The ends lost 1 base at V and 6 bases at J; junction bases unmatched: 8. The CDR3 totals 16 residues. Germline values: CDR1 SGHDT, CDR2 YYEEEE.

CDR3 residues: CASSEYSTVIRTEAFF. In nucleotides, the CDR3 is TGTGCCAGCAGTGAATATTCGACAGTAATTCGCACTGAAGCTTTCTTT. The chain uses TRBV6-1 and TRBJ1-1, with a weak D call TRBD1 (5 bases). Per germline, CDR1 MNHNS and CDR2 SASEGT. The CDR3 has 16 amino acids. Trimming removed 2 bases from V and 4 bases from J, with 17 bases in between.

The chain has TRBV7-2 and TRBJ2-1; 9 bases line up with TRBD2. Germline CDR1 and CDR2: SGHTA and FQGNSA. CDR3 size: 17 residues. The ends lost 0 bases at V and 4 bases at J; junction bases unmatched: 7. CDR3 sequence (DNA): TGTGCCAGCAGCTTAGCGGCGCGGGGGGGCCTTTACAATGAGCAGTTCTTC. It codes for CASSLAARGGLYNEQFF.

The rearrangement joins TRBV28 to TRBJ1-1; D gene unclear. Germline lookup yields CDR1 MDHEN and CDR2 SYDVKM. The CDR3 has 11 amino acids. V was pared by 8 bases and J by 4 bases, with 8 bases between. CDR3 protein: CASSGPTEAFF. The CDR3 bases are TGTGCCAGCTCGGGCCCCACTGAAGCTTTCTTT.

The gene calls are TRBV11-1 and TRBJ2-3; a possible D gene is TRBD1 (6 bases). The germline V gene has CDR1 SGHAT and CDR2 FQDESV (reference sequence). The CDR3 sequence is 13 residues long. Trimming shortened V by 4 bases and J by 2 bases, and 7 bases separated the two germline ends. CDR3 residues: CASSWDTTDTQYF. CDR3 nucleotide sequence: TGTGCCAGCAGCTGGGACACCACAGATACGCAGTATTTT.

The sample holds a few counts of this clone. The chain recombines TRBV9 with TRBJ1-2; unclear D gene. CDR1 and CDR2 from the germline V gene are SGDLS and YYNGEE. This CDR3 has 14 residues. Between the trimmed V and J ends, which lost 1 base and 4 bases, there was a span of 11 bases. The CDR3 coding sequence is TGTGCCAGCAGCGTACGGTCGGATACCTATGGCTACACCTTC. Amino acids: CASSVRSDTYGYTF.

The chain couples TRBV30 to TRBJ1-5; D not resolved. The CDR3 has 13 residues. Germline V gene sequence: CDR1 GTSNPN, CDR2 SVGIG (reference sequence). The V and J ends lost 2 bases and 7 bases respectively, with 12 bases between them. CDR3 in DNA: TGTGCCTGGAGTTATGAGGGCCGGCAGCCCCAGCATTTT. It codes for CAWSYEGRQPQHF.

The chain links TRBV5-1 to TRBJ2-7; perhaps TRBD1 as D (7 bases). The CDR3 totals 14 residues. Trimming took 4 bases from V and 7 from J, leaving 18 bases between them. Germline V gene lookup returns CDR1 SGHRS and CDR2 YFSETQ. The CDR3 DNA follows: TGCGCCAGCAGCGGGAGGACAGGATCGGGGGAGCAGTACTTC. This codes for CASSGRTGSGEQYF.

In DNA, the CDR3 is TGTGCCAGCAGTGAACTTTTACTAGCGGGAGGACTCACAGATACGCAGTATTTT. Translation gives CASSELLLAGGLTDTQYF. The chain is built from TRBV6-1 and TRBJ2-3, with TRBD2 matching 12 bases. CDR1 is MNHNS and CDR2 is SASEGT in the germline V gene. This CDR3 comprises 18 residues. The junction had 8 bases not matched to a gene; V was cut back by 2 bases and J by 2 bases.

V is TRBV6-5 and J is TRBJ2-7; D gene ambiguous. V was pared by 0 bases and J by 0 bases, with 6 bases between. In germline, CDR1 is MNHEY, CDR2 SVGAGI. CDR3 length: 14 amino acids. Here the CDR3 DNA reads TGTGCCAGCAGTTACTCGTGGTCCTCCTACGAGCAGTACTTC. This codes for CASSYSWSSYEQYF.

This clone was observed a handful of times. This chain links TRBV7-9 with TRBJ2-5; 9 bases are shared with TRBD2. Germline trimming cut 2 bases from V and 2 bases from J; bases unmatched to any gene: 3. Germline lookup yields CDR1 SEHNR and CDR2 FQNEAQ (reference sequence). This CDR3 is 15 amino acids long. CDR3: CASSLPAGGQETQYF. The CDR3 coding sequence is TGTGCCAGCAGCTTACCAGCGGGAGGACAAGAGACCCAGTACTTC.

The gene calls are TRBV7-9 and TRBJ2-7, with D perhaps TRBD2 (6 bases). CDR1 and CDR2 from the germline V gene are SEHNR and FQNEAQ (reference sequence). The CDR3 covers 13 residues. V lost 5 bases to trimming and J lost 3 bases, with 11 bases between them. CDR3 protein: CASSREIGYEQYF. The CDR3 region has the DNA TGTGCCAGCAGCCGGGAGATAGGCTACGAGCAGTACTTC.

The chain employs TRBV29-1 and TRBJ2-5, with unresolved D. CDR3 length equals 13 residues. Trimming cost V 3 bases and J 1 base, with 9 bases left between them. Germline V gene data show CDR1 as SQVTM and CDR2 as ANQGSEA. The CDR3 loop reads CSVDVRIQETQYF. DNA for the CDR3: TGCAGCGTTGATGTCAGGATCCAAGAGACCCAGTACTTC.

J is TRBJ1-2 and V is TRBV2; the D gene is possibly TRBD1 (5 bases). V lost 6 bases and J 6 bases, leaving 14 bases between the germline ends. The germline V gene encodes CDR1 SNHLY and CDR2 FYNNEI. This CDR3 has 13 residues. The DNA of the CDR3 is TGTGCCAGCAGGGGGGAGCCGAGGGATGGCTACACCTTC. Its protein product is CASRGEPRDGYTF.

Only a few counts were recorded for this clone. This same CDR3 is encoded by further DNA sequences in the sample. This chain uses TRBV7-3 with TRBJ2-2, with no clear D. The V gene's germline CDR1 is SGHTA and CDR2 FQGTGA. This CDR3 is 14 amino acids long. The V gene lost 1 base and the J gene lost 1 base, with 4 bases spanning the gap. The CDR3: CASSLSGNTGELFF. CDR3 bases: TGTGCCAGCAGCTTAAGTGGGAACACCGGGGAGCTGTTTTTT.

The rearrangement uses TRBV19 and TRBJ2-7, with D maybe TRBD1 (6 bases). Germline V gene sequence: CDR1 LNHDA, CDR2 SQIVND (reference sequence). The CDR3 has 13 residues. Trimming cost V 6 bases and J 1 base, with 10 bases left between them. Here the CDR3 reads CASSLGQSYEQYF. DNA of the CDR3: TGTGCCAGTAGCCTAGGACAGTCCTACGAGCAGTACTTC.

The V call is TRBV7-2, the J call TRBJ1-2; weak D call: TRBD1 (6 bases). The germline V gene has CDR1 SGHTA and CDR2 FQGNSA. The CDR3 runs 15 residues. Trimming left V 5 bases short and J 1 base short, with 14 bases between. CDR3 region: CASSNLGQFNYGYTF. The DNA of the CDR3 is TGTGCCAGCAGCAACTTAGGACAGTTTAACTATGGCTACACCTTC.

This chain uses TRBV7-2 with TRBJ1-4; D uncertain. V lost 4 bases, J lost 0 bases, and 0 bases lay in between. The CDR3 consists of 12 residues. Germline V gives CDR1 SGHTA, CDR2 FQGNSA. CDR3 residues: CASSSTNEKLFF. The DNA for the CDR3 is TGTGCCAGCAGCTCAACTAATGAAAAACTGTTTTTT.

This rearrangement joins TRBV30 to TRBJ1-2, with D possibly being TRBD1 (5 bases). The CDR3 is made up of 15 amino acids. V gave up 0 bases and J gave up 4 bases, with 15 bases separating them. CDR1 and CDR2 (germline): GTSNPN, SVGIG (reference sequence). CDR3 DNA: TGTGCCTGGAGTGTAGCGGGACTCCTGACCTATGGCTACACCTTC. This translates into CAWSVAGLLTYGYTF.

The CDR3 sequence: CASSYQTQGARTEAFF. DNA of the CDR3: TGTGCCAGCAGTTACCAGACCCAGGGGGCGCGAACTGAAGCTTTCTTT. The V and J genes are TRBV6-6 and TRBJ1-1, with TRBD1 identical over 8 bases. Germline V CDR1 and CDR2: MNHNY, SVGAGI (reference sequence). The CDR3 has 16 residues. With 2 bases clipped from V and 5 bases from J, the junction kept 10 bases outside the gene matches.

This clone was seen just once. The CDR3: CASSDRDGEKLFF. The CDR3, as DNA: TGTGCCAGCAGTGACAGGGACGGTGAAAAACTGTTTTTT. The chain carries TRBV2 and TRBJ1-4, with a possible D match to TRBD1 (5 bases). Germline-derived CDR1 and CDR2 are SNHLY and FYNNEI. This CDR3 has 13 amino acids. Between the trimmed V and J ends, which lost 3 bases and 7 bases, there was a span of 9 bases.

V usage is TRBV5-1 and J usage is TRBJ2-3; unclear D gene. Germline V CDR1 and CDR2: SGHRS, YFSETQ. The CDR3 spans 14 residues. Trimming pared 5 bases from V and 3 bases from J, leaving 13 bases between. Here the CDR3 DNA reads TGCGCCAGCAGTCGTGTTCTCGGGACAGATACGCAGTATTTT. This encodes CASSRVLGTDTQYF.

The chain joins TRBV7-6 to TRBJ2-2; 9 bases are shared with TRBD2. The germline V gene encodes CDR1 SGHVS and CDR2 FNYEAQ. This CDR3 is 16 amino acids long. Trimming cost V 5 bases and J 3 bases; bases outside gene matches: 7. The CDR3 here is CASSLGLARYTGELFF. CDR3 DNA: TGTGCCAGCAGCCTAGGACTAGCGAGATACACCGGGGAGCTGTTTTTT.

The chain combines TRBV15 with TRBJ2-7; D might be TRBD2 (6 bases). CDR3 length equals 15 residues. The V end was cut by 3 bases, the J end by 3 bases, with 15 bases between. Germline V gene sequence: CDR1 LNHNV, CDR2 YYDKDF (reference sequence). Here the CDR3 DNA reads TGTGCCACCAGCAGGGGAGGAGGGCCCAACTACGAGCAGTACTTC. It specifies CATSRGGGPNYEQYF. Full variable domain (remainder filled in from reference TRBV15 and TRBJ2-7): DAMVIQNPRYQVTQFGKPVTLSCSQTLNHNVMYWYQQKSSQAPKLLFHYYDKDFNNEADTPDNFQSRRPNTSFCFLDIRSPGLGDTAMYLCATSRGGGPNYEQYFGPGTRLTVT.

Notes on this clone: Other DNA sequences of this sample code for an identical CDR3. The chain couples TRBV5-6 to TRBJ2-1; D unresolved. V lost 3 bases and J 7 bases, leaving 5 bases between the germline ends. The CDR3 sequence is 11 residues long. The germline V gene encodes CDR1 SGHDT and CDR2 YYEEEE. CDR3 amino acids: CASSSLNEQFF. CDR3 DNA sequence: TGTGCCAGCAGCTCACTAAATGAGCAGTTCTTC.